Below are 4 T cell receptor beta chains sequenced from a single sample in a study of early T cells in non-severe SARS-CoV-2 infection. TCRdb used MiXCR to reprocess the 5' RACE reads, holding one entry per CDR3 protein. This sample has about 30,000 distinct CDR3 sequences, with about 4.5% found just once. The sample consisted of whole blood, taken at baseline. These TCRs come from an adult who was a healthcare worker with PCR-confirmed SARS-CoV-2 infection or an uninfected control (not recorded which).

The J gene is TRBJ1-4, the V gene TRBV12-3 or TRBV12-4, with 11 bases aligning to TRBD1. This CDR3 has 16 residues. J lost 5 bases, V lost 5 bases, and 7 bases had no gene match. Here the CDR3 reads CASSALGTGGNEKLFF. The CDR3 DNA reads TGTGCCAGCAGTGCCTTAGGGACAGGGGGAAATGAAAAACTGTTTTTT.

The sample holds many counts of this clonotype. The CDR3 DNA follows: TGTGCCAGCAGTTTAGCGCCCGCCGGGACTACACAAGAGACCCAGTACTTC. This translates into CASSLAPAGTTQETQYF. This chain joins TRBV12-3 or TRBV12-4 and TRBJ2-5; 7 bases match TRBD2. The ends lost 0 bases at V and 2 bases at J; junction bases unmatched: 9. The CDR3 is made up of 17 amino acids.

This clonotype has a count of ten or more. The gene calls are TRBV29-1 and TRBJ2-7; TRBD2 matches at 13 bases. This CDR3 spans 14 amino acids. Germline V gene lookup returns CDR1 SQVTM and CDR2 ANQGSEA. J was trimmed by 6 bases and V by 5 bases; bases with no gene match: 7. CDR3 nucleotides: TGCAGCGTTACTAGCGGGAGGGCCGCGGGCGAGCAGTACTTC. This gives the protein CSVTSGRAAGEQYF.

The genes are TRBV3-1 and TRBJ2-7; 12 positions agree with TRBD2. Germline CDR1 and CDR2: LGHDT and YNNKEL (reference sequence). V trimming: 4 bases; J trimming: 3 bases; junction bases outside the gene matches: 4. CDR3 length: 15 residues. The CDR3 loop is CASSRLAGEGYEQYF. The CDR3 DNA sequence: TGTGCCAGCAGCCGACTAGCGGGAGAGGGCTACGAGCAGTACTTC.